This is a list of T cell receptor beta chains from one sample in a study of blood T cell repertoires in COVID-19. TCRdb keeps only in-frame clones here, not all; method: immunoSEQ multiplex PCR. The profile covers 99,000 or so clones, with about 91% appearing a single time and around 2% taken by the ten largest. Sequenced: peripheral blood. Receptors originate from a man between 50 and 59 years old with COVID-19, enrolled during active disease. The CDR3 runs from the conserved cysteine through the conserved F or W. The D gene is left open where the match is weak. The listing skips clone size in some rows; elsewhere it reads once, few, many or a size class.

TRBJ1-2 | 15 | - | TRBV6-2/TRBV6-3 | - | TGTGCCAGCAGCAACCTCCGACAGACCAACTATGGCTACACCTTC | CASSNLRQTNYGYTF
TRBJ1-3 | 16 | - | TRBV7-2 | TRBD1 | TGTGCCAGCAGCCTACGGACAGGGATGTCTGGAAACACCATATATTTT | CASSLRTGMSGNTIYF
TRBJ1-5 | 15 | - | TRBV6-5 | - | TGTGCCAGCAGTCGCACAAGTTATAGCAATCAGCCCCAGCATTTT | CASSRTSYSNQPQHF
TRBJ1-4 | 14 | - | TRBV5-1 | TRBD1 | TGCGCCAGCAGCGGGGACAGGGGAACTCAAAAACTGTTTTTT | CASSGDRGTQKLFF
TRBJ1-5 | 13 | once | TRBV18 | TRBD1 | TGTGCCAGCTCACCGGGACAGGGGACTCCCCAGCATTTT | CASSPGQGTPQHF
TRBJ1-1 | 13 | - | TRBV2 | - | TGTGCCAGCAGTGAAGGTCGGAACACTGAAGCTTTCTTT | CASSEGRNTEAFF
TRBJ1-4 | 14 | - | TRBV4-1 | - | TGCGCCAGCAGCCAAGAATTGGGGCCAAGAAAACTGTTTTTT | CASSQELGPRKLFF
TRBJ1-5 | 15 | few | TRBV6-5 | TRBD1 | TGTGCCAGCAGTAGACAGGGGGCTAACAATCAGCCCCAGCATTTT | CASSRQGANNQPQHF
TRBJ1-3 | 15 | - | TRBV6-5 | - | TGTGCCAGCAGCTATGGGACATCCTCTGGAAACACCATATATTTT | CASSYGTSSGNTIYF
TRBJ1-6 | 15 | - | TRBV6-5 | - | TGTGCCAGCGCGGAGGGGAGCTCCTATAATTCACCCCTCCACTTT | CASAEGSSYNSPLHF
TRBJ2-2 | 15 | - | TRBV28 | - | TGTGCCAGCAGTTCCCCGTCTGGAGGCACCGGGGAGCTGTTTTTT | CASSSPSGGTGELFF
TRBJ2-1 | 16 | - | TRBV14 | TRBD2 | TGTGCCAGCAGCCAAGTTGGTAGCGGGGGATACAATGAGCAGTTCTTC | CASSQVGSGGYNEQFF
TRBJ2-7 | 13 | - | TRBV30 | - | TGTGCCTGGAGTGTAGGTCCGGGGTACGAGCAGTACTTC | CAWSVGPGYEQYF